These 26 T cell receptor beta chains originate from one sample sequenced in a study of blood T cells in healthy people across ages. Using a J-beta primer mix together with a sample-barcoded 5' primer, a second PCR was run for roughly 7 to 12 cycles. In TCRdb, the 5' RACE reads were re-called with MiXCR into one record per CDR3 protein. The sample holds over a million distinct CDR3 sequences; 59% are singletons and the top ten take about 6.3%. What was sequenced was blood. The receptors stem from a man younger than 35 in good health.

This clonotype was seen a few times. The chain combines TRBV6-2 or TRBV6-3 with TRBJ2-1; D is perhaps TRBD2 (6 bases). Trimming removed 10 bases at V and 3 bases at J, with 10 bases between. The germline gives CDR1 MNHEY, CDR2 SVGEGT. The length of the CDR3 is 12 residues. In DNA form, the CDR3 reads TGTGCCACCGGGACTTTCTACAATGAGCAGTTCTTC. Translation gives CATGTFYNEQFF.

This chain uses TRBV18 with TRBJ1-1; unclear D gene. The length of the CDR3 is 14 residues. Germline V gene lookup returns CDR1 KGHSH and CDR2 LQKENI. With 2 bases removed from V and 2 bases from J, the gap between germline ends came to 9 bases. The CDR3 reads CASSPGRANTEAFF. The CDR3 region has the DNA TGTGCCAGCTCACCAGGAAGGGCTAACACTGAAGCTTTCTTT. The whole variable domain, filled in from reference TRBV18 and TRBJ1-1, reads NAGVMQNPRHLVRRRGQEARLRCSPMKGHSHVYWYRQLPEEGLKFMVYLQKENIIDESGMPKERFSAEFPKEGPSILRIQQVVRGDSAAYFCASSPGRANTEAFFGQGTRLTVV.

The sample holds a few counts of this clonotype. V usage is TRBV12-3 or TRBV12-4 and J usage is TRBJ1-6; D is perhaps TRBD1 (5 bases). CDR3 length: 17 residues. Between the trimmed V and J ends, which lost 5 bases and 5 bases, there was a span of 19 bases. In DNA, the CDR3 is TGTGCCAGCAGTCCGAGGCAGGGACCGGGCAATAATTCACCCCTCCACTTT. Encoded protein: CASSPRQGPGNNSPLHF.

The V call is TRBV5-1, the J call TRBJ2-7, with 8 bases that match TRBD1. Looked up from germline, CDR1 is SGHRS and CDR2 is YFSETQ. The CDR3 has 17 amino acids. J was trimmed by 0 bases and V by 6 bases; bases with no gene match: 14. In DNA, the CDR3 is TGCGCCAGCACCAGATATGGACAGGGTATTTCCTCCTACGAGCAGTACTTC. As protein: CASTRYGQGISSYEQYF.

In its sample, this clonotype was seen a few times. V is TRBV2 and J is TRBJ1-5; D ambiguous. Germline V gene data show CDR1 as SNHLY and CDR2 as FYNNEI. The CDR3 is made up of 15 amino acids. V was cut by 3 bases and J by 2 bases, with 11 bases left in between. The CDR3 DNA is TGTGCCAGCAGTGAGGACTGGGAAGGCAATCAGCCCCAGCATTTT. This translates into CASSEDWEGNQPQHF.

In the case of this clonotype: A much larger clone sits a single nucleotide away, making a read error possible. The V call is TRBV2, the J call TRBJ2-1; D unresolved. This CDR3 is 11 amino acids long. The germline gives CDR1 SNHLY, CDR2 FYNNEI. CDR3 loop: CVSRSYNEQFF. The CDR3 region has the DNA TGTGTCAGCCGTTCCTACAATGAGCAGTTCTTC.

J is TRBJ1-6 and V is TRBV9, with 8 bases that match TRBD1. This CDR3 comprises 15 residues. V gave up 3 bases and J gave up 8 bases; unmatched junction bases: 7. Germline values: CDR1 SGDLS, CDR2 YYNGEE. The CDR3 spells CASSAGGRSDSPLHF. CDR3 nucleotide sequence: TGTGCCAGCAGCGCAGGGGGCAGGTCGGATTCACCCCTCCACTTT.

This rearrangement joins TRBV9 to TRBJ2-7; D unresolved. CDR1 is SGDLS, CDR2 YYNGEE, per germline. This CDR3 region has 13 residues. The V and J ends lost 4 bases and 6 bases respectively, with 14 bases between them. In DNA form, the CDR3 reads TGTGCCAGCAGCTCACACTCGTCCGGCGAGCAGTACTTC. Translated, it gives CASSSHSSGEQYF. Using reference TRBV9 and TRBJ2-7 for the parts outside the CDR3, the full variable domain is DSGVTQTPKHLITATGQRVTLRCSPRSGDLSVYWYQQSLDQGLQFLIQYYNGEERAKGNILERFSAQQFPDLHSELNLSSLELGDSALYFCASSSHSSGEQYFGPGTRLTVT.

The CDR3 loop is CAWSIRETQFF. As DNA, the CDR3 is TGTGCCTGGAGTATTAGGGAGACCCAGTTCTTC. This chain connects TRBV30 to TRBJ2-1; D perhaps matches TRBD2 (5 bases). V lost 2 bases, J lost 13 bases, and 12 bases lay in between. The length of the CDR3 is 11 residues. Germline V lookup: CDR1 GTSNPN, CDR2 SVGIG (reference sequence).

The chain links TRBV27 to TRBJ1-1; D gene unclear. With 3 bases removed from V and 4 bases from J, the gap between germline ends came to 12 bases. The CDR3 spans 14 residues. CDR1 and CDR2 from the germline V gene are MNHEY and SMNVEV (reference sequence). The CDR3 reads CASSLIVGGTEAFF. CDR3 in DNA: TGTGCCAGCAGTTTGATCGTCGGCGGCACTGAAGCTTTCTTT.

The rearrangement joins TRBV10-3 to TRBJ2-3; D may be TRBD1 (5 bases). The germline V gene has CDR1 ENHRY and CDR2 SYGVKD. CDR3 length equals 17 residues. The germline V and J ends were trimmed by 2 bases and 1 base, with 16 bases remaining between them. CDR3 residues: CAISELPPRGGTDTQYF. The CDR3 region has the DNA TGTGCCATCAGTGAGCTCCCGCCTAGGGGTGGCACAGATACGCAGTATTTT.

The chain carries TRBV28 and TRBJ2-7; D is unresolved. The CDR3 totals 13 residues. Germline CDR1 MDHEN, CDR2 SYDVKM. V was shortened by 1 base and J by 4 bases, with 8 bases between the two germline ends. The CDR3 DNA reads as TGTGCCAGCAGTTTATTTGATGGATACGAGCAGTACTTC. Its protein is CASSLFDGYEQYF.

The rearrangement joins TRBV12-3 or TRBV12-4 to TRBJ2-5; D gene unclear. This CDR3 has 13 residues. Trimming cost V 11 bases and J 1 base, with 14 bases left between them. The CDR3 nucleotides are TGTGCCTCTCAAGGCAGATTCCAAGAGACCCAGTACTTC. It translates to CASQGRFQETQYF.

This clonotype was counted a few times. V usage is TRBV10-3 and J usage is TRBJ2-3; possibly TRBD2 for D (5 bases). The CDR3 length is 11 residues. Germline lookup yields CDR1 ENHRY and CDR2 SYGVKD. Trimming removed 8 bases from V and 8 bases from J, with 11 bases in between. This chain's CDR3 is CAISEAGTQYF. The CDR3 nucleotides are TGTGCCATCTCCGAGGCGGGTACGCAGTATTTT.

The chain combines TRBV20-1 with TRBJ2-5, with 10 bases lining up with TRBD2. CDR3 length: 16 residues. Per germline, CDR1 DFQATT and CDR2 SNEGSKA (reference sequence). Trimming at V came to 2 bases and at J to 2 bases, leaving 8 bases not matched to a gene. The CDR3 spells CSARRGAGGLQETQYF. In DNA form, the CDR3 reads TGCAGTGCTAGAAGGGGAGCGGGAGGGCTTCAAGAGACCCAGTACTTC.

This chain connects TRBV6-5 to TRBJ1-2; TRBD1 aligns across 9 bases. Germline V gene sequence: CDR1 MNHEY, CDR2 SVGAGI. This CDR3 is 16 amino acids long. Losses at the gene ends were 6 bases for V and 6 bases for J; bases not matched to a gene: 14. The CDR3 region is CASRIPPGQGGDGYTF. The DNA of the CDR3 is TGTGCCAGCAGGATTCCTCCGGGACAGGGAGGCGATGGCTACACCTTC.

The CDR3: CASSLAQGVNAYEQYF. The CDR3 DNA is TGTGCCAGCAGCTTAGCGCAGGGGGTAAACGCCTACGAGCAGTACTTC. The chain employs TRBV7-9 and TRBJ2-5; 7 nucleotides agree with TRBD1. The J call is doubtful: the DNA matches TRBJ2-7 better. Germline assignment: CDR1 SEHNR and CDR2 FQNEAQ (reference sequence). The CDR3 covers 16 residues.

The chain combines TRBV12-3 or TRBV12-4 with TRBJ1-5; D remains ambiguous. V lost 6 bases and J lost 1, with 10 bases in between. The CDR3 loop spans 14 amino acids. This CDR3 reads CASSPYRSNQPQHF. The DNA for the CDR3 is TGTGCCAGCAGCCCCTACCGGAGCAATCAGCCCCAGCATTTT.

This chain links TRBV4-1 with TRBJ1-4; D perhaps matches TRBD1 (6 bases). This CDR3 spans 18 amino acids. The ends were cut back, 1 base at V and 6 bases at J, with 21 bases in the middle. Germline V gene sequence: CDR1 MGHRA, CDR2 YSYEKL. The CDR3 region is CASSQVPGVRASDEKLFF. The DNA for the CDR3 is TGCGCCAGCAGCCAAGTTCCAGGGGTAAGAGCTTCGGATGAAAAACTGTTTTTT.

The rearrangement uses TRBV6-4 and TRBJ2-7; tentative D call: TRBD2 (5 bases). The length of the CDR3 is 16 residues. The germline gives CDR1 MRHNA, CDR2 SNTAGT. The V gene lost 0 bases and the J gene lost 0 bases, with 12 bases spanning the gap. The CDR3 DNA reads as TGTGCCAGCAGTGACTCGTGCCGCGGGTACTCCTACGAGCAGTACTTC. It encodes CASSDSCRGYSYEQYF.

The genes are TRBV27 and TRBJ2-5; TRBD1 aligns across 7 bases. The CDR3 spans 15 residues. Germline V gene lookup returns CDR1 MNHEY and CDR2 SMNVEV (reference sequence). With 5 bases clipped from V and 2 bases from J, the junction kept 8 bases outside the gene matches. This chain's CDR3 is CASSHFTGQQETQYF. The CDR3 region has the DNA TGTGCCAGCAGTCATTTTACGGGACAGCAAGAGACCCAGTACTTC.

The chain uses TRBV4-1 and TRBJ1-5; 9 nucleotides agree with TRBD1. Germline trimming cut 1 base from V and 0 bases from J; bases unmatched to any gene: 16. CDR1 is MGHRA, CDR2 YSYEKL, per germline. The CDR3 sequence is 21 residues long. CDR3 coding DNA: TGCGCCAGCAGCCAAGGGGGGACAGGGATGGCGGTGGGGTATAGCAATCAGCCCCAGCATTTT. Its translation is CASSQGGTGMAVGYSNQPQHF.

The chain recombines TRBV10-3 with TRBJ2-2; a weak D match, TRBD2 (6 bases). This CDR3 comprises 14 residues. Trimming shortened V by 10 bases and J by 2 bases, and 14 bases separated the two germline ends. Germline loops: CDR1 ENHRY, CDR2 SYGVKD. This chain's CDR3 is CATCPGVNTGELFF. DNA for the CDR3: TGTGCCACTTGCCCGGGAGTCAACACCGGGGAGCTGTTTTTT.

The chain uses TRBV7-9 and TRBJ2-3; the D gene is possibly TRBD1 (6 bases). The V end was cut by 3 bases, the J end by 4 bases, with 11 bases between. CDR1 is SEHNR, CDR2 FQNEAQ, per germline (reference sequence). This CDR3 region has 14 residues. CDR3 sequence reads: CASSFLGAADTQYF. The DNA for the CDR3 is TGTGCCAGCAGCTTTCTGGGGGCCGCAGATACGCAGTATTTT.

The chain combines TRBV27 with TRBJ1-4; tentative D call: TRBD1 (5 bases). This CDR3 spans 15 amino acids. CDR1 and CDR2 from the germline V gene are MNHEY and SMNVEV (reference sequence). V lost 6 bases and J lost 3, with 14 bases in between. In DNA form, the CDR3 reads TGTGCCAGCAGGTCCTGGCAGGGAGCTAATGAAAAACTGTTTTTT. It yields the protein CASRSWQGANEKLFF.

The chain is built from TRBV15 and TRBJ1-4; D not certain. CDR3 length: 16 amino acids. Per germline, CDR1 LNHNV and CDR2 YYDKDF (reference sequence). Trimming cost V 0 bases and J 6 bases, with 14 bases left between them. In DNA, the CDR3 is TGTGCCACCAGCAGAGACGTCCAGAACGGGTATGAAAAACTGTTTTTT. Its translation is CATSRDVQNGYEKLFF. The full variable domain, its missing parts supplied by reference TRBV15 and TRBJ1-4, is DAMVIQNPRYQVTQFGKPVTLSCSQTLNHNVMYWYQQKSSQAPKLLFHYYDKDFNNEADTPDNFQSRRPNTSFCFLDIRSPGLGDTAMYLCATSRDVQNGYEKLFFGSGTQLSVL.